This is a list of T cell receptor beta chains from one sample in a study of blood T cell repertoires in COVID-19. The repertoire was sequenced with immunoSEQ multiplex PCR; TCRdb's copy has only in-frame clones and lacks some. Of over 30,000 clones listed, over 70% are singletons. Sequenced input: peripheral blood. All receptors derive from an elderly man with active or convalescent COVID-19. Both conserved end residues are part of each CDR3. The D gene is left open where the match is weak. Expanded clones are given a class, and other clones once, few, many or no size at all.

j_gene | abundance | v_gene | d_gene | CDR3aa | CDR3nt
TRBJ2-1 | . | TRBV10-3 | TRBD2 | CAISESPSGGANEQFF | TGTGCCATCAGTGAGTCGCCTAGCGGGGGGGCCAATGAGCAGTTCTTC
TRBJ1-2 | . | TRBV21-1 | . | CASSKALDFSGRLYGYTF | TGTGCCAGCAGCAAAGCACTAGACTTCTCGGGAAGATTATATGGCTACACCTTC
TRBJ2-7 | few | TRBV10-2 | TRBD2 | CASSDPGLASYEQYF | TGCGCCAGCAGTGATCCGGGACTAGCCTCCTACGAGCAGTACTTC
TRBJ2-3 | . | TRBV29-1 | . | CSARLVSRTYTQYF | TGCAGCGCCCGACTAGTTTCCCGCACATATACGCAGTATTTT
TRBJ2-3 | . | TRBV7-6 | TRBD2 | CASSPRGGRTDTQYF | TGTGCCAGCAGCCCGCGGGGGGGGCGGACAGATACGCAGTATTTT
TRBJ1-1 | once | TRBV19 | TRBD1 | CASSIGTGDTEAFF | TGTGCCAGTAGTATAGGGACAGGGGATACTGAAGCTTTCTTT
TRBJ2-3 | few | TRBV19 | . | CASSMSGTDTQYF | TGTGCCAGTAGTATGTCCGGCACAGATACGCAGTATTTT
TRBJ2-1 | . | TRBV18 | TRBD1 | CASSTGGWNEQFF | TGTGCCAGCTCGACAGGGGGCTGGAATGAGCAGTTCTTC
TRBJ2-3 | few | TRBV2 | . | CASRGNRAGTDTQYF | TGTGCCAGCAGGGGGAACAGGGCTGGCACAGATACGCAGTATTTT
TRBJ1-3 | . | TRBV5-8 | TRBD1 | CASSLSGTGPGNTIYF | TGTGCCAGCAGCTTGTCCGGGACAGGCCCTGGAAACACCATATATTTT
TRBJ2-2 | once | TRBV7-6 | . | CASSPITGGELFF | TGTGCCAGCAGCCCTATAACGGGCGGGGAGCTGTTTTTT
TRBJ2-7 | once | TRBV5-1 | TRBD1 | CASSNRDRGSDYEQYF | TGCGCCAGCAGCAACCGGGACAGGGGGTCCGACTACGAGCAGTACTTC
TRBJ2-7 | . | TRBV11-3 | . | CASSLGAGPGTLDEQYF | TGTGCCAGCAGCTTAGGAGCGGGACCGGGGACATTAGACGAGCAGTACTTC
TRBJ2-1 | once | TRBV19 | TRBD2 | CASNRSPIAGGLSHEQFF | TGTGCCAGTAACCGCTCCCCCATAGCGGGAGGGCTATCCCATGAGCAGTTCTTC
TRBJ1-2 | . | TRBV6-2/TRBV6-3 | TRBD1 | CASSSPTGTDYGYTF | TGTGCCAGCAGTTCTCCCACCGGGACAGACTATGGCTACACCTTC
TRBJ1-2 | . | TRBV4-3 | . | CASSQDSAGVGYTF | TGCGCCAGCAGCCAAGATTCGGCAGGGGTCGGCTACACCTTC
TRBJ1-5 | . | TRBV6-4 | TRBD1 | CASFRTGDDQPQHF | TGTGCCAGCTTCCGTACAGGGGACGATCAGCCCCAGCATTTT